This T cell receptor beta chain was documented in a study of OX40 agonist ivuxolimab in advanced cancers. Looking at the study overall: Each patient was given ivuxolimab into a vein every 2 weeks, at 0.01 to 10 mg/kg. Patients achieving partial responses numbered three: one hepatocellular carcinoma case and two cutaneous melanoma cases.

This CDR3 is 13 amino acids long. The V gene end was trimmed by 4 bases and the J gene end by 5 bases; junction bases not matched to a gene: 5. Germline V lookup: CDR1 SGHNT, CDR2 YYREEE (reference sequence). Method: immunoSEQ multiplex PCR; TCRdb's copy keeps in-frame clones and lacks some. The repertoire holds some 95,000 clones, with 92% as singletons. The cohort excluded patients with autoimmune disease history or systemic immunosuppression. The genes are TRBV5-4 and TRBJ2-5, with TRBD1 identical over 7 bases. The TCR was taken from an adult with an advanced solid tumor such as melanoma, head and neck, liver or kidney cancer. The sequencing used CD4+ or CD8+ T cells sorted from blood, collected in a trial of the OX40 agonist ivuxolimab. CDR3 nucleotide sequence: TGTGCCAGCAGCATGACAGGGAGTGAGACCCAGTACTTC. Translated: CASSMTGSETQYF. Drawing the rest from reference TRBV5-4 and TRBJ2-5, the complete variable domain is ETGVTQSPTHLIKTRGQQVTLRCSSQSGHNTVSWYQQALGQGPQFIFQYYREEENGRGNFPPRFSGLQFPNYSSELNVNALELDDSALYLCASSMTGSETQYFGPGTRLLVL.